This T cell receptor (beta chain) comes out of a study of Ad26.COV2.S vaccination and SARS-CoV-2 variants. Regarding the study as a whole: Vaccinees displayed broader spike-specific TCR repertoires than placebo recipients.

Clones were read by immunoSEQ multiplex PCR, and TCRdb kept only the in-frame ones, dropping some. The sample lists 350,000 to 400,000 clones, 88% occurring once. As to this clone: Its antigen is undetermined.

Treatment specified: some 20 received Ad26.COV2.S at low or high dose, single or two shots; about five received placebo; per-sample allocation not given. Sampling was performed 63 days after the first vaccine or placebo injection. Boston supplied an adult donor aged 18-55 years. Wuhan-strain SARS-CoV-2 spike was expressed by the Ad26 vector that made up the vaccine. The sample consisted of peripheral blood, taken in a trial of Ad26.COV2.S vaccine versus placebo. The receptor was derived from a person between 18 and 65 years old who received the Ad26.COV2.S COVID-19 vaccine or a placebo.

The DNA for the CDR3 is TGTGCCAGCTCACAAAACAGGGGGTCGGGCACTGAAGCTTTCTTT. Translating gives CASSQNRGSGTEAFF. This chain joins TRBV18 and TRBJ1-1, with 8 bases that match TRBD1. CDR3 length: 15 amino acids. Unmatched junction bases numbered 8, after V lost 4 bases and J lost 4 bases. Germline V gene data show CDR1 as KGHSH and CDR2 as LQKENI.